These T cell receptor beta chains were read from a single sample in a study of cytomegalovirus exposure and HLA in healthy donors. TCRdb's table, derived via immunoSEQ multiplex PCR, lists solely in-frame clones and lacks some. The profile covers about 100,000 clones, with roughly 79% appearing a single time and 3.5% to 5% taken by the ten largest. The specimen was PBMCs. These receptors were taken from a man in his forties in good health and CMV-seronegative. The CDR3 runs from the conserved cysteine through the conserved F or W.

J gene: TRBJ1-3
V gene: TRBV7-2
CDR3 protein: CASSSGQGSGNTIYF

J gene: TRBJ1-5
V gene: TRBV27
CDR3 protein: CASSLSSGNQPQHF

J gene: TRBJ2-3
V gene: TRBV11-3
CDR3 protein: CASSFRLATDTQYF

J gene: TRBJ1-5
V gene: TRBV14
CDR3 protein: CASSRTANQPQHF

J gene: TRBJ1-4
V gene: TRBV28
CDR3 protein: CASSSTGGASEKLFF

J gene: TRBJ2-2
V gene: TRBV25-1
CDR3 protein: CASSGTGNTGELFF

J gene: TRBJ2-3
V gene: TRBV7-3
CDR3 protein: CASSLVYGDTDTQYF

J gene: TRBJ1-4
V gene: TRBV7-9
CDR3 protein: CASSEWDSSTNEKLFF

J gene: TRBJ1-6
V gene: TRBV2
CDR3 protein: CASYQGRSYNSPLHF

J gene: TRBJ2-7
V gene: TRBV6-5
CDR3 protein: CASSFTASYEQYF

J gene: TRBJ2-1
V gene: TRBV4-3
CDR3 protein: CASSQEFWGDRFF

J gene: TRBJ2-3
V gene: TRBV5-1
CDR3 protein: CASSRTGGVITDTQYF

J gene: TRBJ2-5
V gene: TRBV29-1
CDR3 protein: CSGTGGVQETQYF

J gene: TRBJ2-1
V gene: TRBV9
CDR3 protein: CASSISGGAGGEQFF

J gene: TRBJ1-2
V gene: TRBV2
CDR3 protein: CASSEVQGRYGYTF

J gene: TRBJ2-2
V gene: TRBV5-6
CDR3 protein: CASSFSQGRLELFF

J gene: TRBJ2-4
V gene: TRBV7-9
CDR3 protein: CASSLGGQLGNIQYF

J gene: TRBJ1-2
V gene: TRBV7-9
CDR3 protein: CASTSGVTGYTF

J gene: TRBJ2-5
V gene: TRBV4-3
CDR3 protein: CASSQDGLGGGAKETQYF

J gene: TRBJ2-3
V gene: TRBV27
CDR3 protein: CASSFLGGGGPVDTQYF

J gene: TRBJ2-2
V gene: TRBV5-1
CDR3 protein: CASSLGQGYTGELFF

J gene: TRBJ1-1
V gene: TRBV5-1
CDR3 protein: CASSVTGAKNTEAFF

J gene: TRBJ1-6
V gene: TRBV2
CDR3 protein: CASSKPGQGNSPLHF

J gene: TRBJ2-3
V gene: TRBV7-9
CDR3 protein: CASSLLETETDTQYF

J gene: TRBJ2-1
V gene: TRBV11-3
CDR3 protein: CASSSRLAAYNEQFF

J gene: TRBJ2-3
V gene: TRBV28
CDR3 protein: CASKRGGSPDTQYF

J gene: TRBJ2-6
V gene: TRBV5-1
CDR3 protein: CASSLIDPRENVLTF

J gene: TRBJ1-2
V gene: TRBV6-1
CDR3 protein: CASSEGDSNYGYTF

J gene: TRBJ2-3
V gene: TRBV9
CDR3 protein: CASSGGQGRVDTQYF

J gene: TRBJ1-2
V gene: TRBV6-1
CDR3 protein: CASIGVTVYGYTF

J gene: TRBJ2-5
V gene: TRBV6-5
CDR3 protein: CASSYVSVGAQYF

J gene: TRBJ2-1
V gene: TRBV7-6
CDR3 protein: CASSRTGPRGQFF

J gene: TRBJ1-4
V gene: TRBV2
CDR3 protein: CASSEIPQSRLFF

J gene: TRBJ1-2
V gene: TRBV14
CDR3 protein: CASSLRTGYGYTF

J gene: TRBJ1-2
V gene: TRBV6-5
CDR3 protein: CASSYSPGQVHGYTF

J gene: TRBJ1-4
V gene: TRBV5-4
CDR3 protein: CASSETGGATNEKLFF

J gene: TRBJ1-5
V gene: TRBV7-2
CDR3 protein: CASSLGAEPAQPQHF

J gene: TRBJ1-1
V gene: TRBV28
CDR3 protein: CASSAPGQGVVGAFF

J gene: TRBJ2-3
V gene: TRBV29-1
CDR3 protein: CSSRAGGRGDTQYF

J gene: TRBJ2-3
V gene: TRBV19
CDR3 protein: CASSMGQTSYTDTQYF

J gene: TRBJ2-5
V gene: TRBV18
CDR3 protein: CASSDRVQETQYF

J gene: TRBJ1-1
V gene: TRBV5-8
CDR3 protein: CASSPFRHNTEAFF

J gene: TRBJ1-1
V gene: TRBV5-4
CDR3 protein: CASSGLQGAVTEAFF

J gene: TRBJ2-2
V gene: TRBV7-3
CDR3 protein: CASGEGESTGELFF

J gene: TRBJ1-2
V gene: TRBV5-1
CDR3 protein: CASSYGQGNYGYTF

J gene: TRBJ2-2
V gene: TRBV4-3
CDR3 protein: CASSPQRATGELFF

J gene: TRBJ2-6
V gene: TRBV15
CDR3 protein: CATSRDGTGGATGANVLTF

J gene: TRBJ2-7
V gene: TRBV6-1
CDR3 protein: CASSVRDWYEQYF

J gene: TRBJ2-7
V gene: TRBV7-9
CDR3 protein: CSSSPPPGVQPYEQYF